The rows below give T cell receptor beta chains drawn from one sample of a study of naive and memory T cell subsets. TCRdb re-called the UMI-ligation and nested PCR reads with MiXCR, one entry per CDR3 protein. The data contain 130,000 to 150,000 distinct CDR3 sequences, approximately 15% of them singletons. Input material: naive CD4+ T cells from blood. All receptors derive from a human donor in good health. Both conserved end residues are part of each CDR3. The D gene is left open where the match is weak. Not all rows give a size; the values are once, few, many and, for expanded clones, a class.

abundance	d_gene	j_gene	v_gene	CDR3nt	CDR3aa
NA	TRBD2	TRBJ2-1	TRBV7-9	TGTGCCAGCAGCCCAGCGGGGGTAGCGGGAGCCCTTTACAATGAGCAGTTCTTC	CASSPAGVAGALYNEQFF
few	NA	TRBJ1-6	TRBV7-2	TGTGCCAGCAGGGACTCCTATAATTCACCCCTCCACTTT	CASRDSYNSPLHF
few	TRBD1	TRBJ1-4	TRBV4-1	TGCGCCAGCAGCTGGAGACCACCGGGACAGGGGGCCCTAGCTAATGAAAAACTGTTTTTT	CASSWRPPGQGALANEKLFF
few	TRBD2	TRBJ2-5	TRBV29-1	TGCAGCGTTTTAGCGGGAGAAGAGACCCAGTACTTC	CSVLAGEETQYF
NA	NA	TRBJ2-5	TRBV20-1	TGCAGTGCTAGAGACTCTCGGGGGAGGGAGACCCAGTACTTC	CSARDSRGRETQYF
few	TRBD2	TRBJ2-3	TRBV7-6	TGTGCCAGCAGCTCAATAGCGGGATCGGTAGATACGCAGTATTTT	CASSSIAGSVDTQYF
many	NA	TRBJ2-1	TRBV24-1	TGTGCCACCAGTCCGGGACATCGCAACCATGAGCAGTTCTTC	CATSPGHRNHEQFF
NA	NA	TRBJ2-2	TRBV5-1	TGCGCCAGCAGCTTGGGTCCAGGGACGGTGGTGTGGACCGGGGAGCTGTTTTTT	CASSLGPGTVVWTGELFF
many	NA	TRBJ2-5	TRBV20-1	TGCAGTGCTAGAGGTCAGGCGGCGACCCAGTACTTC	CSARGQAATQYF
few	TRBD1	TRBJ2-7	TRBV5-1	TGCGCCAGCAGCCCCCACGACAGGGGGCTCTACGAGCAGTACTTC	CASSPHDRGLYEQYF
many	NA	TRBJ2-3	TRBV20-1	TGCAGTGCTATGGGCACAGATACGCAGTATTTT	CSAMGTDTQYF
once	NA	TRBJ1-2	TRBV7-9	TGTGCCAGCAGCCACCGGGGGGGCTATGGCTACACCTTC	CASSHRGGYGYTF
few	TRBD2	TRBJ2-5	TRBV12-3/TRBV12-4	TGTGCCAGCAGTCCGCTAGCGGGAGTCGGTGAGACCCAGTACTTC	CASSPLAGVGETQYF
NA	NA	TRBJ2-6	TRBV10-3	TGTGCCATCAGTGTAGGGTTGACTGGGGCCAACGTCCTGACTTTC	CAISVGLTGANVLTF
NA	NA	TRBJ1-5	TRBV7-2	TGTGCCAGCAGCTTAATCCAGAGCAATCAGCCCCAGCATTTT	CASSLIQSNQPQHF
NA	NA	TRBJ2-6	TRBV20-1	TGCAGTGCAAATCGGCAGGCCCTGTCCTCTGGGGCCAACGTCCTGACTTTC	CSANRQALSSGANVLTF
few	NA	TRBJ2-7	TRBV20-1	TGCAGTGCGGTTGGGGGTTACTACGAGCAGTACTTC	CSAVGGYYEQYF
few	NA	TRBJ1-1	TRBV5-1	TGCGCCAGCAGCCTCCAGGCGTTTAACACTGAAGCTTTCTTT	CASSLQAFNTEAFF
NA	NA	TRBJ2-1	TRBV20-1	TGCAGTGCTAGTCTTGGTACACAGTCCTACAATGAGCAGTTCTTC	CSASLGTQSYNEQFF
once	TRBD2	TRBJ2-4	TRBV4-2	TGTGCTAGCAGCCACCGGCTAGCGGGAGAGACCTCGGCCAAAAACATTCAGTACTTC	CASSHRLAGETSAKNIQYF
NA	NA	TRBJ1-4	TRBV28	TGTGCCAGTAAAGGGGTGACTAATGAAAAACTGTTTTTT	CASKGVTNEKLFF
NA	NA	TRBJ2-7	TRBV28	TGTGCCAGCATTCCCGGGACATTGGCCTACGAGCAGTACTTC	CASIPGTLAYEQYF
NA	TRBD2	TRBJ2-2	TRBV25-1	TGTGCCAGCACCGGGACTAGCGGGAGGACCGCCACCGGGGAGCTGTTTTTT	CASTGTSGRTATGELFF
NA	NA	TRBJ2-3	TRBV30	TGTGCCTGGAGTCGTTCGGGGTCGAGGGAAGATACGCAGTATTTT	CAWSRSGSREDTQYF
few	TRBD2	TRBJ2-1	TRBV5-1	TGCGCCAGCAGCTTGGATCCTAGCGGGATCTACAATGAGCAGTTCTTC	CASSLDPSGIYNEQFF
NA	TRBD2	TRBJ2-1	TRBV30	TGTGCCTGGGGGACTAGCTACAATGAGCAGTTCTTC	CAWGTSYNEQFF
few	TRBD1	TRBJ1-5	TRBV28	TGTGCCAGCAGTCGCTGGAGGGTTAGGGACAGGGTGAATCAGCCCCAGCATTTT	CASSRWRVRDRVNQPQHF
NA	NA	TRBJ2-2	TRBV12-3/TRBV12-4	TGTGCCAGCAGACCGGGACAACCAACCGGGGAGCTGTTTTTT	CASRPGQPTGELFF
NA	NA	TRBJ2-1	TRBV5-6	TGTGCCAGCAGCTTGGCCGTAAATGAGCAGTTCTTC	CASSLAVNEQFF
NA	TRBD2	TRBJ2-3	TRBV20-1	TGCAGTGCTAGGCATAGACCGGGACTAGAACTCTCCACAGATACGCAGTATTTT	CSARHRPGLELSTDTQYF
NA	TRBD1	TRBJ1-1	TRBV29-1	TGCAGCGCAGGGACAGGGAACACTGAAGCTTTCTTT	CSAGTGNTEAFF
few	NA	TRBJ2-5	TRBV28	TGTGCCAGCAGTTCATATAGCGGTCTAAGAGAGACCCAGTACTTC	CASSSYSGLRETQYF
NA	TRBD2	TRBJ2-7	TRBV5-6	TGTGCCAGCAGTAACTGGGGGGGAAGCGGTGACGAGCAGTACTTC	CASSNWGGSGDEQYF
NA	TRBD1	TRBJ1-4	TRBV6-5	TGTGCCAGCAGTTACCTAGGGACAGGCCGAGGGAAACTGTTTTTT	CASSYLGTGRGKLFF
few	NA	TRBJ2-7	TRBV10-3	TGTGCCATCAGTGAGGTGGGGGCTTACGAGCAGTACTTC	CAISEVGAYEQYF